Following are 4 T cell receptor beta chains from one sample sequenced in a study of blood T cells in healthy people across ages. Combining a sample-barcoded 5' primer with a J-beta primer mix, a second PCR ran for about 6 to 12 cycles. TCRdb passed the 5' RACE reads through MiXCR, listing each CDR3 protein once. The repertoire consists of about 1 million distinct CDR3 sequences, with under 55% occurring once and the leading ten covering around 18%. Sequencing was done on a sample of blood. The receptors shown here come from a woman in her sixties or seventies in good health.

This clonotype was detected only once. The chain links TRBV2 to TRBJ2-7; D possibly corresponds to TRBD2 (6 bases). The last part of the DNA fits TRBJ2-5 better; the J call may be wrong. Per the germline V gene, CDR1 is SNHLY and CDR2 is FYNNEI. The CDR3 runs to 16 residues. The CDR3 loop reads CASIRSAGRTSETQYF. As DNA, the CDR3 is TGTGCCAGCATACGATCGGCAGGGAGGACTTCGGAGACCCAGTACTTC.

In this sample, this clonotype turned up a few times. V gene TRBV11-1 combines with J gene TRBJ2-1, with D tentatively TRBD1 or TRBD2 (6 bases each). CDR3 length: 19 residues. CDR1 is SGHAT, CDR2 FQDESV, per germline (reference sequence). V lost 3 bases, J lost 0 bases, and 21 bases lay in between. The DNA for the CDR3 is TGTGCCAGCAGCTTCCGTTTCGGGGGCCAATACTTCTCCTACAATGAGCAGTTCTTC. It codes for CASSFRFGGQYFSYNEQFF.

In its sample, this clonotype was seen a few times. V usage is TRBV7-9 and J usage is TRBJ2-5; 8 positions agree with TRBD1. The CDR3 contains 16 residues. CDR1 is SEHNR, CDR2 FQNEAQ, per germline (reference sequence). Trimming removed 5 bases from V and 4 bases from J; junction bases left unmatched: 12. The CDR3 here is CASSPSDRGVGETQYF. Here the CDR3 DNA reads TGTGCCAGCAGCCCATCTGACAGGGGAGTTGGAGAGACCCAGTACTTC. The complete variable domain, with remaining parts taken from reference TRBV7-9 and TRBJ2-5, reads DTGVSQNPRHKITKRGQNVTFRCDPISEHNRLYWYRQTLGQGPEFLTYFQNEAQLEKSRLLSDRFSAERPKGSFSTLEIQRTEQGDSAMYLCASSPSDRGVGETQYFGPGTRLLVL.

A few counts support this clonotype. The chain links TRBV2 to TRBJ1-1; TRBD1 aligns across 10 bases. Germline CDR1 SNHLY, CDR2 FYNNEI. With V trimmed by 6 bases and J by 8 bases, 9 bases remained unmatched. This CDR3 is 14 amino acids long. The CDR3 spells CASRMDRGKAEAFF. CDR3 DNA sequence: TGTGCCAGCAGGATGGACAGGGGGAAGGCGGAAGCTTTCTTT.